The present TCR beta chain was sequenced within a study of blood T cell repertoires in COVID-19 (TCRdb year 2020). Background on the whole study: Samples from collaborators originated in the United States, Italy and Spain and spanned both the acute and convalescent phases of COVID-19. The prospective study material was composed of cDNA or gDNA derived from T cells, B-cell-depleted T cells, or PBMCs. The dataset comprised deeply sampled blood TCRbeta repertoires from subjects exposed to, actively infected with, or recovered from COVID-19. The repertoires were released in a freely available public database intended as a resource for research on the immune response to SARS-CoV-2. Samples were obtained from the ongoing ImmuneRACE study (first 160 participants) and from 1,254 subjects provided by 6 global collaborators. Nearly every sample came with metadata listing a de-identified subject ID, COVID-19 status, age in years and sex. HLA class I and class II types, where available, came from metadata supplied by the sample provider rather than from assay-based typing. Summary of the overall study and its limitations: Clinical and demographic metadata were provided uncurated, with the amount varying by source and participant.

Whole blood was collected in K2EDTA tubes by collaborating institutions according to the institutions' own protocols. Collaborator samples were shipped for TCRbeta analysis as frozen whole blood, isolated PBMCs, or DNA extracted from either sample type. Details on this clone: Its binding antigen is unknown. No quality values exist for individual bases; no much larger clone is one base distant.

TCRbeta CDR3 regions were amplified from genomic DNA by means of the immunoSEQ Assay, a bias-controlled multiplex PCR. From the authors' description of their analysis: Within the assay, amplification of reference gene primers was used to estimate how many nucleated cells each sample contained. Sequence reads were collapsed and filtered to measure the absolute abundance of every unique TCRbeta CDR3 rearrangement. For each sample, productive Simpson clonality was calculated as the square root of Simpson's diversity index across productive rearrangements. TCRdb took over this immuneACCESS table, retaining in-frame rearrangements with V and J assigned. Such tables are incomplete; in checked studies, under half of the missing clones stem from an unresolved V gene, and the remainder is unexplained. V, J and clone size are those of that table, while D and trimming were read from the DNA. The sample data list 80,000 or so clones, and 80% to 95% of these were observed just once. The ten largest clones capture under 1.1% of the sample.

From the cysteine up to the phenylalanine, the CDR3 has a length of 14 residues. Only the CDR3 DNA stays, 42 bases, in frame from base 1. CDR1 and CDR2, per the germline V gene (reference sequence), are LNHDA and SQIVND. At the junction V is shortened by 4 bases and J by 2 bases; bases outside the gene matches: 4. This chain is built from TRBV19 and TRBJ2-7; TRBD2 matches 8 bases in the middle. Sequenced input: peripheral blood. The clonotype was recovered from a woman in her forties or fifties in a cohort sampled during active COVID-19. DNA sequence: TGTGCCAGTAGTACGGGAGGGAACCCCTACGAGCAGTACTTC. Its product reads: CASSTGGNPYEQYF.